A selection of T cell receptor beta chains follows, all from one sample in a study of T cells in Graves' hyperthyroidism and ophthalmopathy. TCRdb used MiXCR to reprocess the multiplex PCR reads, holding one entry per CDR3 protein. The sample includes fewer than 350,000 distinct CDR3 sequences, about 14% seen only once; the top ten take 7% to 8.5%. The specimen was blood. The receptors here all came from a woman aged 25-40 years with Graves' hyperthyroidism that later progressed to Graves' ophthalmopathy. Each CDR3 is given with its conserved first and last residue. A D gene is named only where the DNA matches it firmly. Some rows have no size entry. The others give once, few or many, or a class for an expanded clone.

v_gene	j_gene	d_gene	abundance	CDR3nt	CDR3aa
TRBV7-6	TRBJ1-1	NA	NA	TGTGCCAGCAGCTTTGGGGGGGGGTTAGACACTGAAGCTTTCTTT	CASSFGGGLDTEAFF
TRBV7-2	TRBJ2-5	NA	NA	TGTGCCAGCAGCTTCCGGGGGCTCGGTCAGGACTTC	CASSFRGLGQDF
TRBV4-1	TRBJ2-5	NA	NA	TGCGCCAGCAGCCCGGGCGGACATACGTACCAAGAGACCCAGTACTTC	CASSPGGHTYQETQYF
TRBV5-1	TRBJ1-2	NA	many	TGCGCCAGCAGCCCAACAGGCGATTCTAACTATGGCTACACCTTC	CASSPTGDSNYGYTF
TRBV3-1	TRBJ2-3	NA	NA	TGTGCCAGCAGCCGGGTCGCTGTCACAGATACGCAGTATTTT	CASSRVAVTDTQYF
TRBV28	TRBJ2-7	NA	many	TGTGCCAGCCGACCTCTACCCTTCTACGAGCAGTACTTC	CASRPLPFYEQYF
TRBV28	TRBJ2-2	NA	few	TGTGCCAGCAACGGAGGAGGGACCGGGGAGCTGTTTTTT	CASNGGGTGELFF
TRBV20-1	TRBJ2-7	TRBD2	many	TGCAGTGCACCACTAGCGGCTAGCGTCAACGAGCAGTACTTC	CSAPLAASVNEQYF
TRBV6-2/TRBV6-3	TRBJ2-3	TRBD2	many	TGTGCCAGCAGTATAACTCTGGGACTAGCGGGAGGAGGCGCAGATACGCAGTATTTT	CASSITLGLAGGGADTQYF
TRBV24-1	TRBJ2-3	NA	NA	TGTGCCACCGGCCGGGAGTTATCAGATACGCAGTATTTT	CATGRELSDTQYF
TRBV19	TRBJ2-1	TRBD2	NA	TGTGCCAGTAGTATCACCAGCGGGATGGTGGATGAGCAGTTCTTC	CASSITSGMVDEQFF
TRBV30	TRBJ1-2	NA	many	TGTGCCTGGGCCGCAGGAAACTATGGCTACACCTTC	CAWAAGNYGYTF
TRBV28	TRBJ1-1	TRBD1	many	TGTGCCAGCAGCTCGGTGGGGGGACAGATGAACACTGAAGCTTTCTTT	CASSSVGGQMNTEAFF
TRBV7-2	TRBJ2-3	NA	many	TGTGCCAGCAGGCAGAGGCGGACAGATACGCAGTATTTT	CASRQRRTDTQYF
TRBV28	TRBJ1-1	NA	many	TGTGCCAGCAGTTTCATGGGGAATGGGAACACTGAAGCTTTCTTT	CASSFMGNGNTEAFF
TRBV3-1	TRBJ2-5	NA	many	TGTGCCAGCAGCCAAGATCTGGACAGCCCGGAGACCCAGTACTTC	CASSQDLDSPETQYF
TRBV19	TRBJ1-1	NA	many	TGTGCCAGTACCTCCACTAGGGACACTGAAGCTTTCTTT	CASTSTRDTEAFF
TRBV7-9	TRBJ2-5	NA	many	TGTGCCAGCAGCTCCTCCTTTAGGGGGAAGGAAGTGGAGACCCAGTACTTC	CASSSSFRGKEVETQYF
TRBV15	TRBJ2-7	NA	many	TGTGCCACCAGCCTCCGGGACACTGCCTACGAGCAGTACTTC	CATSLRDTAYEQYF
TRBV9	TRBJ1-2	NA	few	TGTGCCAGCAGCGTAGCCGCTTACGGCAGGGACTATAAGGGCTACACCTTC	CASSVAAYGRDYKGYTF
TRBV28	TRBJ2-5	TRBD2	many	TGTGCCAGCAGCTCAATAGCGGGAAGGGGCACAGAGACCCAGTACTTC	CASSSIAGRGTETQYF
TRBV5-1	TRBJ1-2	TRBD1	many	TGCGCCAGCAGCGTTACAGGGGCGGGCTATGGCTACACCTTC	CASSVTGAGYGYTF
TRBV12-3/TRBV12-4	TRBJ2-1	NA	many	TGTGCCAGCAGTACCCCGACCTGGGAGCAGTTCTTC	CASSTPTWEQFF
TRBV11-2	TRBJ2-3	NA	many	TGTGCCAGCAGCTTAGACGAGACAGATACGCAGTATTTT	CASSLDETDTQYF
TRBV4-1	TRBJ2-5	NA	few	TGCGCCAGCAGCCAAGAAAGGTTCCGGGGGCCCCAAGAGACCCAGTACTTC	CASSQERFRGPQETQYF
TRBV19	TRBJ1-5	NA	once	TGTGCCAGTACCTCGGAACCGCTCGGGAGATATCAGCCCCAGCATTTT	CASTSEPLGRYQPQHF
TRBV6-2/TRBV6-3	TRBJ1-1	NA	NA	TGTGCCAGCAGTACAGTAAGGAACACTGAAGCTTTCTTT	CASSTVRNTEAFF
TRBV7-9	TRBJ1-1	NA	NA	TGTGCCAGCAGCTTACACGGGTCTGAAGCTTTCTTT	CASSLHGSEAFF
TRBV28	TRBJ1-2	TRBD1	many	TGTGCCAGCAGTTTAATTGCACCGGGACAGGAAAGCTACACCTTC	CASSLIAPGQESYTF
TRBV6-1	TRBJ2-5	TRBD2	many	TGTGCCAGCAGTTCTTTGGGGGCGGGAGGATCAGAGACCCAGTACTTC	CASSSLGAGGSETQYF
TRBV6-1	TRBJ2-1	TRBD1	many	TGTGCCAGCAGTTACACGGCAGGGGGCCCCAATGAGCAGTTCTTC	CASSYTAGGPNEQFF
TRBV3-1	TRBJ2-3	NA	many	TGTGCCAGCAGCCACGGGCGGGGCCCTAGCACAGATACGCAGTATTTT	CASSHGRGPSTDTQYF
TRBV15	TRBJ2-5	TRBD2	NA	TGTGCCACCAGCAGAGGACTAGCGGCTCAAGAGACCCAGTACTTC	CATSRGLAAQETQYF
TRBV18	TRBJ2-1	TRBD2	many	TGTGCCAGCTCATCCCGGACTAGCGGGAGTTCCCCCGGTGAGCAGTTCTTC	CASSSRTSGSSPGEQFF